The 27 T cell receptor beta chains in this list originate from one sample, sequenced in a study of blood T cell repertoires in COVID-19. Method: immunoSEQ multiplex PCR; TCRdb's copy keeps in-frame clones and lacks some. The data hold 200,000 to 300,000 clones, with approximately 88% observed a single time. The sample comprised PBMCs or T cells enriched from blood (not recorded which). These receptors all stem from a middle-aged woman with acute COVID-19.

The chain links TRBV27 to TRBJ2-2; 8 nucleotides align to TRBD2. The germline V gene has CDR1 MNHEY and CDR2 SMNVEV (reference sequence). V shed 6 bases and J 6 bases; nucleotides not matched to a gene: 6. The CDR3 extends over 14 amino acids. The CDR3 sequence: CASRGLDLSGELFF. The CDR3 DNA is TGTGCCAGCAGGGGACTAGATCTGTCCGGGGAGCTGTTTTTT.

The chain links TRBV6-1 to TRBJ1-4; D may be TRBD1 (6 bases). The V end lost 3 bases, the J end lost 16 bases, and 18 bases lay between the germline ends. CDR3 size: 13 residues. The germline CDR1 and CDR2 sequences are MNHNS and SASEGT. As DNA, the CDR3 is TGTGCCAGCAGTGATGGCCAGGGGCCAAGTAGGTTTTTT. It specifies CASSDGQGPSRFF.

The chain is built from TRBV7-9 and TRBJ1-2; TRBD1 might be the D (5 bases). V shed 3 bases and J shed 5 bases, with 16 bases lying between them. The CDR3 runs to 15 residues. CDR1 and CDR2 (germline): SEHNR, FQNEAQ (reference sequence). The CDR3 here is CASSFHWGLQYGYTF. In DNA form, the CDR3 reads TGTGCCAGCAGCTTCCATTGGGGACTGCAGTATGGCTACACCTTC.

This clone was seen a few times. This chain uses TRBV19 with TRBJ2-3; 7 bases fit TRBD2. The germline gives CDR1 LNHDA, CDR2 SQIVND (reference sequence). After removal of 3 bases from V and 4 bases from J, the junction contained 1 base not matched to a gene. CDR3 length equals 13 residues. The DNA for the CDR3 is TGTGCCAGTAGTATTGCGGGAGCAGATACGCAGTATTTT. This gives the protein CASSIAGADTQYF.

The chain couples TRBV19 to TRBJ2-1; the match to TRBD2 covers 10 bases. Germline CDR1 and CDR2: LNHDA and SQIVND (reference sequence). Trimming took 6 bases from V and 0 from J; bases not matched to a gene: 17. The CDR3 covers 20 residues. The CDR3 nucleotides read TGTGCCAGTAGCGCCCCAACCGTAGCGGGAGGTGTGGGCTCCTACAATGAGCAGTTCTTC. Translated, it gives CASSAPTVAGGVGSYNEQFF.

The rearrangement joins TRBV9 to TRBJ1-2, with 8 bases identical to TRBD1. The CDR3 totals 15 residues. Germline CDR1 reads SGDLS; CDR2 reads YYNGEE. Unmatched junction bases numbered 9, after V lost 4 bases and J lost 4 bases. The DNA for the CDR3 is TGTGCCAGCAGCCCTGACTCCGGACAGGGCTATGGCTACACCTTC. This gives the protein CASSPDSGQGYGYTF.

This chain uses TRBV16 with TRBJ2-2; 7 nucleotides match TRBD1. The CDR3 has 14 amino acids. Trimming cost V 1 base and J 6 bases; bases outside gene matches: 2. Germline V gene sequence: CDR1 KGHSY, CDR2 FQNENV. CDR3: CASSQFQGAGELFF. CDR3 nucleotide sequence: TGTGCCAGCAGCCAATTCCAGGGGGCCGGGGAGCTGTTTTTT.

The chain joins TRBV7-8 to TRBJ2-7, with unresolved D. The length of the CDR3 is 14 residues. Germline lookup yields CDR1 SGHVS and CDR2 FQNEAQ. V was shortened by 5 bases and J by 0 bases, with 11 bases between the two germline ends. The CDR3: CASSTRLNSYEQYV. DNA of the CDR3: TGTGCCAGCAGCACGCGACTCAACTCCTACGAGCAGTACGTC.

This clone was counted only a few times. The CDR3: CASSLGTAYEQYV. The CDR3 coding sequence is TGTGCCAGCAGCCTGGGGACAGCCTACGAGCAGTACGTC. The V gene is TRBV7-8, the J gene TRBJ2-7; the match to TRBD1 covers 7 bases. Germline V CDR1 and CDR2: SGHVS, FQNEAQ. V lost 5 bases to trimming and J lost 2 bases; unmatched junction nucleotides: 3. The CDR3 length is 13 residues.

The chain joins TRBV2 to TRBJ2-1; TRBD2 aligns across 10 bases. The CDR3 is made up of 16 amino acids. The germline gives CDR1 SNHLY, CDR2 FYNNEI. The ends lost 4 bases at V and 4 bases at J; junction bases unmatched: 7. The CDR3 region is CASSALLAGFYNEQFF. The CDR3 DNA reads TGTGCCAGCAGTGCCTTACTAGCGGGGTTTTACAATGAGCAGTTCTTC.

This clone was observed once. This chain joins TRBV11-3 and TRBJ2-3; possible D gene TRBD2, 6 bases. From germline, CDR1 is SGHNT and CDR2 YENEEA. The V gene lost 5 bases and the J gene lost 3 bases, with 12 bases spanning the gap. CDR3 length equals 14 residues. CDR3 residues: CASSASGTTDTQYF. DNA for the CDR3: TGTGCCAGCAGCGCTTCCGGGACTACAGATACGCAGTATTTT. Using reference TRBV11-3 and TRBJ2-3 for the parts outside the CDR3, the full variable domain is EAGVVQSPRYKIIEKKQPVAFWCNPISGHNTLYWYLQNLGQGPELLIRYENEEAVDDSQLPKDRFSAERLKGVDSTLKIQPAELGDSAVYLCASSASGTTDTQYFGPGTRLTVL.

The rearrangement uses TRBV9 and TRBJ1-6; perhaps TRBD1 as D (5 bases). Trimming cost V 4 bases and J 7 bases, with 12 bases left between them. The CDR3 spans 14 residues. CDR1 and CDR2 (germline): SGDLS, YYNGEE. The CDR3 protein is CASSLGTLNSPLHF. The CDR3 DNA is TGTGCCAGCAGCCTCGGGACTCTAAATTCACCCCTCCACTTT.

The table lists this clone with a count of one. The rearrangement links TRBV7-2 to TRBJ1-1, with a tentative D call TRBD1 (5 bases). Per the germline V gene, CDR1 is SGHTA and CDR2 is FQGNSA. V was pared by 5 bases and J by 4 bases, with 17 bases between. The CDR3 runs 15 residues. CDR3: CASSTTVKRVTEAFF. CDR3 DNA: TGTGCCAGCAGCACGACAGTTAAACGGGTCACTGAAGCTTTCTTT.

The J gene is TRBJ1-2, the V gene TRBV18; D possibly corresponds to TRBD1 (5 bases). The CDR3 contains 14 residues. The ends were cut back, 2 bases at V and 7 bases at J, with 14 bases in the middle. The germline gives CDR1 KGHSH, CDR2 LQKENI. This CDR3 reads CASSPGAEVRGYTF. The CDR3 DNA reads as TGTGCCAGCTCACCAGGGGCTGAGGTGCGTGGCTACACCTTC.

The V and J genes are TRBV19 and TRBJ2-1, with a weak D call TRBD2 (6 bases). Trimming removed 4 bases from V and 10 bases from J, with 23 bases in between. The CDR3 sequence is 16 residues long. From germline, CDR1 is LNHDA and CDR2 SQIVND (reference sequence). CDR3 region: CASSTKLNSLGREQFF. The CDR3 DNA follows: TGTGCCAGTAGTACTAAACTCAACTCACTGGGGAGGGAGCAGTTCTTC.

The chain is built from TRBV3-1 (or the pseudogene TRBV3-2) and TRBJ2-2; perhaps TRBD2 as D (6 bases). The CDR3 covers 16 residues. Germline-derived CDR1 and CDR2 are LGHDT and YNNKEL (reference sequence). The germline V and J ends were trimmed by 1 base and 1 base, with 10 bases remaining between them. In DNA, the CDR3 is TGTGCCAGCAGCCAAGCAGCGGGTGTGAACACCGGGGAGCTGTTTTTT. Protein: CASSQAAGVNTGELFF.

This rearrangement joins TRBV9 to TRBJ1-3; D uncertain. Germline assignment: CDR1 SGDLS and CDR2 YYNGEE. The V and J ends lost 4 bases and 1 base respectively, with 3 bases between them. The CDR3 consists of 12 residues. CDR3 DNA: TGTGCCAGCAGCACATCTGGAAACACCATATATTTT. Translating gives CASSTSGNTIYF.

A single count supports this clone. This chain connects TRBV15 to TRBJ2-7; 7 nucleotides agree with TRBD2. This CDR3 is 16 amino acids long. V lost 4 bases to trimming and J lost 4 bases; unmatched junction nucleotides: 13. In germline, CDR1 is LNHNV, CDR2 YYDKDF (reference sequence). The CDR3 reads CATSKGPVRAGYEQYF. For the CDR3, the DNA is TGTGCCACCAGCAAAGGCCCGGTACGAGCGGGATACGAGCAGTACTTC.

The gene calls are TRBV29-1 and TRBJ2-3; a weak D match, TRBD1 (6 bases). V lost 5 bases to trimming and J lost 2 bases, with 14 bases between them. CDR1 SQVTM and CDR2 ANQGSEA come from the germline V gene. CDR3 size: 14 residues. CDR3 region: CSVPQQGDTDTQYF. CDR3 bases: TGCAGCGTTCCCCAACAGGGAGACACAGATACGCAGTATTTT.

The chain recombines TRBV2 with TRBJ2-7; possibly TRBD1 for D (6 bases). V was trimmed by 2 bases and J by 6 bases, leaving 17 bases between them. In germline, CDR1 is SNHLY, CDR2 FYNNEI. This CDR3 contains 15 residues. The CDR3 DNA reads TGTGCCAGCAGTGAAATTACAGGGCGTTTGGGCGAGCAGTACTTC. It translates to CASSEITGRLGEQYF.

V and J are TRBV29-1 and TRBJ2-3; 9 nucleotides match TRBD2. The germline V gene encodes CDR1 SQVTM and CDR2 ANQGSEA. Germline trimming cut 3 bases from V and 3 bases from J; bases unmatched to any gene: 1. The CDR3 is made up of 13 amino acids. CDR3 amino acids: CSVDAGGTDTQYF. CDR3 coding DNA: TGCAGCGTTGACGCGGGAGGGACAGATACGCAGTATTTT.

The chain joins TRBV28 to TRBJ2-6; TRBD2 aligns across 13 bases. This CDR3 has 19 residues. Germline trimming cut 6 bases from V and 0 bases from J; bases unmatched to any gene: 8. Germline V CDR1 and CDR2: MDHEN, SYDVKM. The CDR3 bases are TGTGCCAGCAGACTTAGGACTAGCGGGAGTGTCTCTGGGGCCAACGTCCTGACTTTC. Translating gives CASRLRTSGSVSGANVLTF.

The gene calls are TRBV20-1 and TRBJ2-1; a weak D match, TRBD2 (5 bases). Germline V gene sequence: CDR1 DFQATT, CDR2 SNEGSKA (reference sequence). This CDR3 contains 13 residues. Between the trimmed V and J ends, which lost 3 bases and 3 bases, there was a span of 9 bases. The CDR3, as DNA: TGCAGTGCTAGTAGCGAGATCTACAATGAGCAGTTCTTC. The encoded protein is CSASSEIYNEQFF.

This clone occurred once. This rearrangement joins TRBV7-8 to TRBJ1-2; a possible D gene is TRBD1 (5 bases). Trimming removed 6 bases from V and 2 bases from J, with 13 bases in between. The germline gives CDR1 SGHVS, CDR2 FQNEAQ. The CDR3 is 14 amino acids. The CDR3 DNA reads TGTGCCAGCAGTACCTCCTGGGGCAACTATGGCTACACCTTC. It is translated as CASSTSWGNYGYTF.

The V gene is TRBV4-1, the J gene TRBJ2-1; D not resolved. Trimming stripped 0 bases from V and 6 bases from J, with 9 bases between. The CDR3 has 14 residues. Germline V gene lookup returns CDR1 MGHRA and CDR2 YSYEKL. The DNA for the CDR3 is TGCGCCAGCAGCCAAGATCCCACCAGCAATGAGCAGTTCTTC. Translation: CASSQDPTSNEQFF.

The chain couples TRBV7-6 to TRBJ1-4, with D possibly TRBD1 on 5 matching bases. There are 15 residues in the CDR3. Looked up from germline, CDR1 is SGHVS and CDR2 is FNYEAQ. Trimming removed 1 base at V and 5 bases at J, with 11 bases between. The CDR3 loop is CASSLEGRSNEKLFF. CDR3 sequence (DNA): TGTGCCAGCAGCTTAGAGGGGCGGTCAAATGAAAAACTGTTTTTT.

This clone has only one observation. J is TRBJ1-6 and V is TRBV9; no reliable D call. Germline CDR1 is SGDLS and CDR2 is YYNGEE. The CDR3 contains 14 residues. V lost 0 bases and J 9 bases, leaving 10 bases between the germline ends. CDR3 in DNA: TGTGCCAGCAGCGTAGTGGCCAGTTTTTCACCCCTCCACTTT. Translated: CASSVVASFSPLHF.